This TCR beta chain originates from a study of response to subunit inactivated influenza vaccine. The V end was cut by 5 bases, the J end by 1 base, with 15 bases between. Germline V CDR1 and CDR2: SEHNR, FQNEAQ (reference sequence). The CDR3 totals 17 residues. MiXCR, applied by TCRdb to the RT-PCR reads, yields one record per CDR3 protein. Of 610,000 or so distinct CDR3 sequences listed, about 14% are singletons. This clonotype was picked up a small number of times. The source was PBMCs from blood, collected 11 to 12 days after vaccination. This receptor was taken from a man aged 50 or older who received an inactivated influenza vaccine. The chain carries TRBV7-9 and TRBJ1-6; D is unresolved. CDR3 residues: CASSPGPGVSYNSPLHF. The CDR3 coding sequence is TGTGCCAGCAGCCCAGGCCCGGGTGTATCCTATAATTCACCCCTCCACTTT.